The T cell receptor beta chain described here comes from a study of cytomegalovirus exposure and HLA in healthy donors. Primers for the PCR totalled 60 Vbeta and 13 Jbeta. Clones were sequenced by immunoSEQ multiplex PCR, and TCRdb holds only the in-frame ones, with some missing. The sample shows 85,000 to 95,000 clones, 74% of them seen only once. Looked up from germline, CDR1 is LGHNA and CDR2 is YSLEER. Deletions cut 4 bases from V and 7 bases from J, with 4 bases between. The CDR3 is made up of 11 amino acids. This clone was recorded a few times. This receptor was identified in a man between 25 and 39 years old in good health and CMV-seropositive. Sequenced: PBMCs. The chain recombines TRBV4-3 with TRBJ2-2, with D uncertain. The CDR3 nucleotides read TGCGCCAGCAGCCGTAGCGGGGAGCTGTTTTTT. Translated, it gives CASSRSGELFF.